These 27 T cell receptor beta chains were all obtained from the same sample, sequenced in a study of PD-1 blockade in classical Hodgkin lymphoma. Every single patient, without exception, relapsed after autologous stem cell transplantation, and brentuximab vedotin exposure varied. Thawed PBMCs yielded CD4+ T cells through magnetic negative selection. Assay used: immunoSEQ multiplex PCR; TCRdb lists only in-frame clones, some missing. This table has tens of thousands of clones, about 83% appearing once. Material: CD4+ T cells from blood, obtained at baseline. The source of these receptors is a human donor with classical Hodgkin lymphoma.

The rearrangement uses TRBV11-1 and TRBJ1-2; TRBD1 agrees at 7 bases. CDR3 length: 15 amino acids. Germline CDR1 SGHAT, CDR2 FQDESV (reference sequence). V lost 1 base and J lost 6; bases outside the gene matches: 8. CDR3: CASSLVTGESDGYTF. For the CDR3, the DNA is TGTGCCAGCAGCTTAGTAACAGGGGAGTCCGATGGCTACACCTTC.

This clone showed up just a few times. CDR3 sequence reads: CASIRSFLRQGDQPQHF. The CDR3 DNA sequence: TGTGCCAGCATCCGTTCTTTTCTGCGACAGGGCGATCAGCCCCAGCATTTT. The rearrangement links TRBV28 to TRBJ1-5; 7 positions match TRBD1. The CDR3 length is 17 residues. With 7 bases clipped from V and 5 bases from J, the junction kept 17 bases outside the gene matches. The V gene's germline CDR1 is MDHEN and CDR2 SYDVKM.

This chain joins TRBV30 and TRBJ1-1, with D unresolved. The germline gives CDR1 GTSNPN, CDR2 SVGIG (reference sequence). Between the trimmed V and J ends, which lost 0 bases and 2 bases, there was a span of 7 bases. There are 13 residues in the CDR3. The CDR3 DNA is TGTGCCTGGAGTGTCAACGATAACACTGAAGCTTTCTTT. Translated, it gives CAWSVNDNTEAFF.

The chain links TRBV14 to TRBJ2-7; D not resolved. The CDR3 covers 13 residues. Per the germline V gene, CDR1 is SGHDN and CDR2 is FVKESK. Trimming left V 4 bases short and J 7 bases short, with 14 bases between. The CDR3 DNA reads TGTGCCAGCAGCCTCCTGGGCCGAGAAGAGCAGTACTTC. Translated, it gives CASSLLGREEQYF.

The CDR3 reads CASSPLEGNYGYTF. DNA of the CDR3: TGTGCCAGCAGCCCCCTGGAGGGGAACTATGGCTACACCTTC. J is TRBJ1-2 and V is TRBV7-2; perhaps TRBD1 as D (5 bases). The CDR3 consists of 14 residues. The germline CDR1 and CDR2 sequences are SGHTA and FQGNSA. Trimming took off 5 bases at V and 2 bases at J, with 12 bases between the two ends.

The chain couples TRBV5-1 to TRBJ2-5; perhaps TRBD1 as D (5 bases). This CDR3 spans 15 amino acids. The V end lost 0 bases, the J end lost 1 base, and 10 bases lay between the germline ends. The germline V gene encodes CDR1 SGHRS and CDR2 YFSETQ. CDR3 in DNA: TGCGCCAGCAGCTTGGCTACAGGTTTCCAAGAGACCCAGTACTTC. It is translated as CASSLATGFQETQYF.

This chain joins TRBV6-6 and TRBJ2-5; no clear D. V was shortened by 3 bases and J by 7 bases, with 15 bases between the two germline ends. The CDR3 is 14 residues long. In germline, CDR1 is MNHNY, CDR2 SVGAGI (reference sequence). Here the CDR3 reads CASSYGESPGTQYF. The CDR3 DNA is TGTGCCAGCAGTTATGGGGAAAGTCCTGGGACCCAGTACTTC.

This CDR3 is CAISEGGTGGRGETQYF. CDR3 DNA sequence: TGTGCCATCAGTGAAGGGGGGACAGGGGGCCGGGGAGAGACCCAGTACTTC. This chain uses TRBV10-3 with TRBJ2-5; TRBD1 agrees at 12 bases. Germline lookup yields CDR1 ENHRY and CDR2 SYGVKD. V lost 3 bases to trimming and J lost 4 bases; unmatched junction nucleotides: 9. The CDR3 extends over 17 amino acids.

The gene calls are TRBV18 and TRBJ2-7; D is possibly TRBD2 (5 bases). This CDR3 comprises 13 residues. In germline, CDR1 is KGHSH, CDR2 LQKENI. Trimming pared 2 bases from V and 11 bases from J, leaving 16 bases between. Written as DNA, the CDR3 is TGTGCCAGCTCACCAACCCCTACGGCCGGGAAGTACTTC. As protein: CASSPTPTAGKYF.

In its sample, this clone was seen once. The chain combines TRBV27 with TRBJ1-1, with D unresolved. Germline V gene lookup returns CDR1 MNHEY and CDR2 SMNVEV (reference sequence). V was cut by 7 bases and J by 1 base, with 16 bases left in between. The CDR3 runs to 15 residues. CDR3 in amino acids: CASTRWGIGNTEAFF. The CDR3, as DNA: TGTGCCAGCACCCGGTGGGGTATTGGGAACACTGAAGCTTTCTTT.

The gene calls are TRBV12-5 and TRBJ2-5; TRBD2 matches at 13 bases. This CDR3 comprises 17 residues. After removal of 1 base from V and 3 bases from J, the junction contained 5 bases not matched to a gene. Germline CDR1 reads LGHNT; CDR2 reads FRNRAP. The CDR3 protein is CASGLGLAGGAEETQYF. CDR3 nucleotide sequence: TGTGCTAGTGGTTTGGGACTAGCGGGGGGTGCCGAAGAGACCCAGTACTTC.

The gene calls are TRBV4-1 and TRBJ1-2; D uncertain. Germline lookup yields CDR1 MGHRA and CDR2 YSYEKL. Trimming removed 0 bases from V and 9 bases from J, with 8 bases in between. There are 12 residues in the CDR3. CDR3 loop: CASSQDVGRYTF. CDR3 sequence (DNA): TGCGCCAGCAGCCAAGATGTCGGTCGCTACACCTTC.

This chain connects TRBV6-5 to TRBJ2-1; 9 nucleotides match TRBD2. The junction had 11 bases not matched to a gene; V was cut back by 6 bases and J by 8 bases. Germline V CDR1 and CDR2: MNHEY, SVGAGI. The length of the CDR3 is 15 residues. CDR3 in amino acids: CASRIGRGGSDEQFF. CDR3 DNA sequence: TGTGCCAGCAGAATAGGGCGGGGGGGCAGCGATGAGCAGTTCTTC.

This chain links TRBV7-3 with TRBJ2-3, with 7 bases matching TRBD2. The V gene end was trimmed by 7 bases and the J gene end by 2 bases; junction bases not matched to a gene: 6. Germline assignment: CDR1 SGHTA and CDR2 FQGTGA. The length of the CDR3 is 14 residues. The DNA of the CDR3 is TGTGCCAGCAAATCGGGGGGTAACACAGATACGCAGTATTTT. This gives the protein CASKSGGNTDTQYF.

The chain joins TRBV30 to TRBJ1-2; 10 bases fit TRBD1. Germline lookup yields CDR1 GTSNPN and CDR2 SVGIG (reference sequence). Trimming took 1 base from V and 7 from J; bases not matched to a gene: 6. CDR3 length: 14 amino acids. The CDR3 loop reads CAWSASRDRGGYTF. The CDR3 bases are TGTGCCTGGAGTGCTTCCCGGGACAGGGGTGGCTACACCTTC.

The V and J genes are TRBV20-1 and TRBJ2-4; no firm D call. Germline CDR1 is DFQATT and CDR2 is SNEGSKA (reference sequence). Trimming removed 5 bases at V and 9 bases at J, with 11 bases between. The length of the CDR3 is 11 residues. CDR3 DNA: TGCAGTGCTGGGATCTCAAGCATTCAGTACTTC. Protein: CSAGISSIQYF.

V gene TRBV5-1 combines with J gene TRBJ2-7, with D tentatively TRBD1 (8 bases). The CDR3 has 15 residues. Per the germline V gene, CDR1 is SGHRS and CDR2 is YFSETQ. V dropped 4 bases and J dropped 2 bases, with 16 bases sitting between them. CDR3 nucleotide sequence: TGCGCCAGCAGCCCCGGGGGGACAGGTGCCTACGAGCAGTACTTC. Residues: CASSPGGTGAYEQYF.

The chain carries TRBV5-6 and TRBJ1-2; maybe TRBD1 (5 bases). Germline CDR1 and CDR2: SGHDT and YYEEEE. V gave up 0 bases and J gave up 4 bases, with 10 bases separating them. CDR3 length equals 14 residues. The CDR3 sequence is CASSLGWGTYGYTF. Written as DNA, the CDR3 is TGTGCCAGCAGCTTGGGGTGGGGCACCTATGGCTACACCTTC.

The CDR3 DNA reads TGCGCCAGCAGCTCGCCGGACAGCTACAATGAGCAGTTCTTC. Translation: CASSSPDSYNEQFF. The chain employs TRBV5-1 and TRBJ2-1, with a possible D match to TRBD1 (6 bases). V lost 3 bases and J 3 bases, leaving 10 bases between the germline ends. CDR3 length: 14 residues. The V gene's germline CDR1 is SGHRS and CDR2 YFSETQ.

This chain connects TRBV28 to TRBJ2-7; D remains ambiguous. This CDR3 is built from 12 residues. The germline CDR1 and CDR2 sequences are MDHEN and SYDVKM. Trimming shortened V by 3 bases and J by 4 bases, and 7 bases separated the two germline ends. CDR3 in amino acids: CASSLGRYEQYF. In nucleotides, the CDR3 is TGTGCCAGCAGTTTGGGCAGGTACGAGCAGTACTTC.

This clone came up once. V is TRBV7-9 and J is TRBJ2-5; 7 bases agree with TRBD2. The trim removed 5 bases at V and 5 bases at J, leaving 5 bases unmatched. Per germline, CDR1 SEHNR and CDR2 FQNEAQ (reference sequence). This CDR3 is 13 amino acids long. DNA for the CDR3: TGTGCCAGCAGCACGGGCGGGGGTGAGACCCAGTACTTC. It specifies CASSTGGGETQYF.

This clone has more than one count but fewer than ten. The chain is built from TRBV29-1 and TRBJ1-1; D gene ambiguous. This CDR3 contains 13 residues. Per germline, CDR1 SQVTM and CDR2 ANQGSEA. Deletions cut 2 bases from V and 2 bases from J, with 9 bases between. CDR3 in amino acids: CSVESQPNTEAFF. Written as DNA, the CDR3 is TGCAGCGTTGAAAGCCAGCCCAACACTGAAGCTTTCTTT.

The rearrangement joins TRBV27 to TRBJ1-6, with a tentative D call TRBD1 (6 bases). The germline V gene encodes CDR1 MNHEY and CDR2 SMNVEV (reference sequence). The CDR3 totals 14 residues. The V end lost 2 bases, the J end lost 10 bases, and 12 bases lay between the germline ends. CDR3 sequence reads: CASSLKSGASPLHF. As DNA, the CDR3 is TGTGCCAGCAGTTTAAAGTCAGGGGCATCACCCCTCCACTTT.

This clone was recorded only once. This rearrangement joins TRBV9 to TRBJ1-2, with D possibly TRBD1 on 5 matching bases. Trimming left V 6 bases short and J 4 bases short, with 19 bases between. Germline V gene data show CDR1 as SGDLS and CDR2 as YYNGEE. CDR3 length: 15 residues. The CDR3: CASTPSGAPSYGYTF. The CDR3 DNA sequence: TGTGCCAGCACCCCAAGCGGGGCACCCTCCTATGGCTACACCTTC.

This clone came up a few times. The V call is TRBV27, the J call TRBJ1-2; the D gene is possibly TRBD1 (6 bases). Germline lookup yields CDR1 MNHEY and CDR2 SMNVEV (reference sequence). The CDR3 extends over 15 amino acids. V gave up 5 bases and J gave up 3 bases, with 16 bases separating them. CDR3 amino acids: CASSTRQEGDYGYTF. In DNA form, the CDR3 reads TGTGCCAGCAGTACCCGACAGGAAGGGGACTATGGCTACACCTTC.

The chain carries TRBV5-1 and TRBJ2-7; possible D gene TRBD2, 6 bases. CDR1 is SGHRS and CDR2 is YFSETQ in the germline V gene. Trimming shortened V by 4 bases and J by 3 bases, and 17 bases separated the two germline ends. The CDR3 contains 15 residues. The CDR3 sequence: CASSLEAGLVYEQYF. The CDR3 DNA reads as TGCGCCAGCAGCCTCGAGGCGGGGCTGGTCTACGAGCAGTACTTC.

The chain recombines TRBV9 with TRBJ1-1; D is unresolved. V lost 0 bases, J lost 4 bases, and 13 bases lay in between. This CDR3 spans 15 amino acids. Germline V lookup: CDR1 SGDLS, CDR2 YYNGEE. The DNA for the CDR3 is TGTGCCAGCAGCGTAGTTGACGAACCTGGCACTGAAGCTTTCTTT. This sequence encodes CASSVVDEPGTEAFF.